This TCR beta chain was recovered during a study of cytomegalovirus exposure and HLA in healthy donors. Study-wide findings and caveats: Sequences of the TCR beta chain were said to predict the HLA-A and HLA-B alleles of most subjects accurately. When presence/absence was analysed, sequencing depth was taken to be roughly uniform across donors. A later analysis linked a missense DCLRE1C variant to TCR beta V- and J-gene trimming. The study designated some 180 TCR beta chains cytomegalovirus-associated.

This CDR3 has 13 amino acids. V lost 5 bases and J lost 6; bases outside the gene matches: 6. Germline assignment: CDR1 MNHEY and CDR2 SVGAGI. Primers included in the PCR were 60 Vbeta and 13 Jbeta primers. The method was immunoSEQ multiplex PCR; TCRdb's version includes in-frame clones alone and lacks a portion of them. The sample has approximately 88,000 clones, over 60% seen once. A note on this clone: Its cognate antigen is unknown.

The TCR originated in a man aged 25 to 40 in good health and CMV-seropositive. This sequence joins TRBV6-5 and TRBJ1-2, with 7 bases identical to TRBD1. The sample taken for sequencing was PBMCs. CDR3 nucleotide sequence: TGTGCCAGCAGTCGGACAGGTCTGGATGGCTACACCTTC. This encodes CASSRTGLDGYTF.